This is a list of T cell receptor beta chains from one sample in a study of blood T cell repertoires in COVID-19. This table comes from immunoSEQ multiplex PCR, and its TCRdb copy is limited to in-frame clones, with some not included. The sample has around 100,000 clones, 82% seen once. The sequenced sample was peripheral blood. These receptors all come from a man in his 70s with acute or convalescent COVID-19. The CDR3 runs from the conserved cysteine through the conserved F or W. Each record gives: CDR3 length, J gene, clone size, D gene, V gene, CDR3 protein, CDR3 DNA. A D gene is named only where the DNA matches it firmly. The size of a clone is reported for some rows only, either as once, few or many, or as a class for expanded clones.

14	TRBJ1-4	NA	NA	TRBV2	CASRGSGGREKLFF	TGTGCCAGCAGAGGGTCCGGGGGACGGGAAAAACTGTTTTTT
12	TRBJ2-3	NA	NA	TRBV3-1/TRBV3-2	CASSQGPDTQYF	TGTGCCAGCAGCCAGGGGCCAGATACGCAGTATTTT
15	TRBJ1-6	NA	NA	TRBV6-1	CASREDSSYNSPLHF	TGTGCCAGCAGAGAAGACAGCTCCTATAATTCACCCCTCCACTTT
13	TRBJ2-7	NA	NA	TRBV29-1	CSVIGQVTYEQYF	TGCAGCGTTATAGGTCAGGTTACCTACGAGCAGTACTTC
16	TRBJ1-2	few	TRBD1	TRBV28	CASSFRRAQGADGYTF	TGTGCCAGCAGTTTCAGGCGGGCACAGGGGGCTGATGGCTACACCTTC
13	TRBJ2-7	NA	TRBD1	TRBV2	CASSADRGYEQYF	TGTGCCAGCAGTGCGGACAGGGGCTACGAGCAGTACTTC
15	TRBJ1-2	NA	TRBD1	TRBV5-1	CASSSRDRLNYGYTF	TGCGCCAGCAGCTCCAGGGACAGACTTAACTATGGCTACACCTTC
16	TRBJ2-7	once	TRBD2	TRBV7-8	CASSLGGTSGAYEQYF	TGTGCCAGCAGCTTAGGGGGGACTAGCGGGGCCTACGAGCAGTACTTC
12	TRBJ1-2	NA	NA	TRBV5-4	CASSAQIYGYTF	TGTGCCAGCAGCGCACAGATTTATGGCTACACCTTC
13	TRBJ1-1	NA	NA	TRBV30	CACSGQMYTEAFF	TGTGCCTGTTCAGGACAGATGTACACTGAAGCTTTCTTT
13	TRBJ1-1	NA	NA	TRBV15	CATSRDWSGEAFF	TGTGCCACCAGCAGAGATTGGAGTGGTGAAGCTTTCTTT
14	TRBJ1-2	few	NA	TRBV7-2	CASSLADKIYGYTF	TGTGCCAGCAGCTTAGCAGACAAAATCTATGGCTACACCTTC
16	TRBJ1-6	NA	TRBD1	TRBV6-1	CASSDGQGVNFSPLHF	TGTGCCAGCAGTGACGGACAGGGGGTCAACTTCTCACCCCTCCACTTT
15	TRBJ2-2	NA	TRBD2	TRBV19	CASGLAGSGTGELFF	TGTGCCAGTGGACTAGCGGGGTCGGGCACCGGGGAGCTGTTTTTT
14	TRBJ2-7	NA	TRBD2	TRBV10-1	CASSEGTSRYEQYF	TGCGCCAGCAGTGAGGGGACTAGCCGGTACGAGCAGTACTTC
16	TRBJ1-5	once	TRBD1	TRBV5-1	CASSPGTGFSNQPQHF	TGCGCCAGCAGCCCAGGGACAGGATTTAGCAATCAGCCCCAGCATTTT
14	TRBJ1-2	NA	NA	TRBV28	CASSLTGRDFGYTF	TGTGCCAGCAGTTTAACCGGGAGAGACTTTGGCTACACCTTC
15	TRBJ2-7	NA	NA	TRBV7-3	CASSPKGLGSYEQYF	TGTGCCAGCAGCCCGAAGGGACTCGGCTCCTACGAGCAGTACTTC
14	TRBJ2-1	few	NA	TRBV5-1	CASSTGHENNEQFF	TGCGCCAGCAGCACAGGACACGAAAACAATGAGCAGTTCTTC
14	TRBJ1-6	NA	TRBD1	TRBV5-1	CASAQGGRNSPLHF	TGCGCCAGCGCTCAAGGGGGCAGAAATTCACCCCTCCACTTT
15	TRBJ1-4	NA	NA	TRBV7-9	CASSLTDLPNEKLFF	TGTGCCAGCAGCTTAACGGACTTACCCAATGAAAAACTGTTTTTT
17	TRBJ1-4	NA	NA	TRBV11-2	CASRSGRGAATNEKLFF	TGTGCCAGCAGGTCTGGGAGGGGGGCGGCGACTAATGAAAAACTGTTTTTT
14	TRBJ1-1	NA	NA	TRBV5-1	CASSEEAGNTEAFF	TGCGCCAGCAGCGAAGAGGCGGGGAACACTGAAGCTTTCTTT
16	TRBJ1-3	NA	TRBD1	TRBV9	CASSVQGAKGGNTIYF	TGTGCCAGCAGCGTCCAGGGGGCTAAGGGTGGAAACACCATATATTTT
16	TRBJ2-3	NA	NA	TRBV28	CASSSLGGTGSDTQYF	TGTGCCAGCAGTTCGTTGGGGGGGACAGGTTCAGATACGCAGTATTTT
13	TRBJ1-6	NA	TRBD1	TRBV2	CASSGGTVSPLHF	TGTGCCAGCAGTGGAGGGACAGTTTCACCCCTCCACTTT
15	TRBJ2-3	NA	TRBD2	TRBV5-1	CASRRLADELDTQYF	TGCGCCAGCCGACGACTAGCGGACGAATTAGATACGCAGTATTTT
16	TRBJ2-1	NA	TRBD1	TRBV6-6	CASRPPGTGGYNEQFF	TGTGCCAGCAGGCCCCCCGGGACAGGGGGGTACAATGAGCAGTTCTTC